The 9 T cell receptor beta chains presented below share a single source sample, sequenced in a study of blood T cell repertoires in COVID-19. The protocol was immunoSEQ multiplex PCR, while the TCRdb copy is restricted to in-frame clones and leaves out a portion. The sample lists 200,000 to 300,000 clones, approximately 84% seen once, with less than 4.5% in the top ten. Material: peripheral blood. Every receptor here comes from a man between 50 and 59 years old with acute or convalescent COVID-19.

The chain joins TRBV19 to TRBJ1-5, with TRBD1 matching 7 bases. The CDR3 consists of 15 residues. V lost 9 bases, J lost 1 base, and 9 bases stayed unmatched. The V gene's germline CDR1 is LNHDA and CDR2 SQIVND (reference sequence). The CDR3 sequence is CASNPPGQSNQPQHF. CDR3 in DNA: TGTGCCAGCAACCCTCCGGGACAGAGCAATCAGCCCCAGCATTTT.

The gene calls are TRBV19 and TRBJ2-5; D remains ambiguous. This CDR3 is 13 amino acids long. In germline, CDR1 is LNHDA, CDR2 SQIVND (reference sequence). The V and J ends lost 3 bases and 2 bases respectively, with 7 bases between them. The DNA of the CDR3 is TGTGCCAGTAGTATGTGGCAGCAAGAGACCCAGTACTTC. It codes for CASSMWQQETQYF.

The DNA for the CDR3 is TGTGCCAGCTCACCACGCCTAGCGGGAGTAGGCGAGCAGTACTTC. Its translation: CASSPRLAGVGEQYF. The chain links TRBV18 to TRBJ2-7, with 10 bases that match TRBD2. Germline lookup yields CDR1 KGHSH and CDR2 LQKENI. V lost 1 base to trimming and J lost 6 bases; unmatched junction nucleotides: 6. The CDR3 has 15 amino acids.

The rearrangement uses TRBV28 and TRBJ2-1; TRBD2 agrees at 11 bases. CDR1 MDHEN and CDR2 SYDVKM come from the germline V gene. The V gene end was trimmed by 6 bases and the J gene end by 4 bases; junction bases not matched to a gene: 8. The CDR3 is 16 amino acids. Here the CDR3 DNA reads TGTGCCAGCAGCCAGGGGACTAGCGGACCGTACAATGAGCAGTTCTTC. Its translation: CASSQGTSGPYNEQFF. Full variable domain (outside the CDR3, taken from reference TRBV28 and TRBJ2-1): DVKVTQSSRYLVKRTGEKVFLECVQDMDHENMFWYRQDPGLGLRLIYFSYDVKMKEKGDIPEGYSVSREKKERFSLILESASTNQTSMYLCASSQGTSGPYNEQFFGPGTRLTVL.

Only a few counts were recorded for this clone. This sequence joins TRBV2 and TRBJ1-2, with TRBD1 as a possible D gene (6 bases). Trimming shortened V by 6 bases and J by 8 bases, and 10 bases separated the two germline ends. CDR1 is SNHLY, CDR2 FYNNEI, per germline. The CDR3 loop spans 11 amino acids. The CDR3 is CASRYREGYTF. The CDR3 nucleotides are TGTGCCAGCAGATACAGGGAAGGCTACACCTTC.

CDR3 DNA sequence: TGTGCCAGCAGCGCGGGGGGGACAGAGAATTCACCCCTCCACTTT. Translation gives CASSAGGTENSPLHF. The V and J genes are TRBV5-4 and TRBJ1-6; 7 bases line up with TRBD1. CDR1 is SGHNT, CDR2 YYREEE, per germline (reference sequence). The CDR3 is 15 amino acids. V shed 4 bases and J 7 bases; nucleotides not matched to a gene: 8.

The CDR3 nucleotides read TGTGCCAGCAGCTCTGGACAGGGGGCATTCCGCACTGAAGCTTTCTTT. Translation: CASSSGQGAFRTEAFF. The chain is built from TRBV7-8 and TRBJ1-1; the match to TRBD1 covers 11 bases. The trim removed 4 bases at V and 4 bases at J, leaving 8 bases unmatched. The CDR3 loop spans 16 amino acids. Germline V gene sequence: CDR1 SGHVS, CDR2 FQNEAQ.

The chain combines TRBV24-1 with TRBJ2-5; 10 nucleotides line up with TRBD1. Trimming cost V 6 bases and J 4 bases; bases outside gene matches: 4. CDR1 and CDR2 (germline): KGHDR, SFDVKD. The CDR3 has 14 amino acids. CDR3 sequence (DNA): TGTGCCACCAGTCCCGGGACAGGGGTAGAGACCCAGTACTTC. As protein: CATSPGTGVETQYF.

This clone was observed a handful of times. The genes are TRBV11-3 and TRBJ2-3; 7 nucleotides match TRBD2. Per germline, CDR1 SGHNT and CDR2 YENEEA. The CDR3 is made up of 14 amino acids. The ends lost 5 bases at V and 2 bases at J; junction bases unmatched: 4. The CDR3 reads CASSPLAHTDTQYF. The CDR3, as DNA: TGTGCCAGCAGCCCACTAGCGCACACAGATACGCAGTATTTT.